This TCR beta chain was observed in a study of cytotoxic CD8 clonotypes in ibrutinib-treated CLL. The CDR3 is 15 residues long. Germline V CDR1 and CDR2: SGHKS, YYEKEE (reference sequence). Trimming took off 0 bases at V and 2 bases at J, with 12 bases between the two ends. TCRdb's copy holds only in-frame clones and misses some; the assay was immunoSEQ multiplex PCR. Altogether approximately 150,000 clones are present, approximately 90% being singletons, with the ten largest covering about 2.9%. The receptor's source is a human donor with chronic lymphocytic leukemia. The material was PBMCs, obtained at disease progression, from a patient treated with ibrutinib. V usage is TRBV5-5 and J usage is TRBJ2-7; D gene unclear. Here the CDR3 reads CASSLGGLGTYEQYF. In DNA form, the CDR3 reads TGTGCCAGCAGCTTGGGTGGATTAGGTACCTACGAGCAGTACTTC.